The 28 T cell receptor beta chains below all came from one sample that was sequenced in a study of T cell repertoires in cytomegalovirus infection. TCRdb re-called the reads through MiXCR, storing one row per CDR3 protein. The sample yields 480,000 or so distinct CDR3 sequences, around 11% seen once. What was sequenced was PBMCs. The receptors originated from a human donor in good health (CMV status not recorded). Some clones in this sample may be carry-over from other donors' samples.

The rearrangement joins TRBV10-3 to TRBJ1-2, with D unclear. Germline V gene data show CDR1 as ENHRY and CDR2 as SYGVKD. This CDR3 has 14 amino acids. V lost 2 bases and J 3 bases, leaving 10 bases between the germline ends. CDR3 residues: CAISELPEDYGYTF. The CDR3 DNA reads TGTGCCATCAGTGAGCTACCCGAGGACTATGGCTACACCTTC.

CDR3 in amino acids: CAIRPAGGRNSYEQYF. In nucleotides, the CDR3 is TGTGCCATCAGGCCGGCGGGCGGGAGGAACTCCTACGAGCAGTACTTC. The chain links TRBV10-3 to TRBJ2-7; 8 bases match TRBD2. V lost 6 bases, J lost 0 bases, and 10 bases stayed unmatched. Germline assignment: CDR1 ENHRY and CDR2 SYGVKD. The CDR3 has 16 amino acids.

The chain carries TRBV6-6 and TRBJ1-2; D gene uncertain. Trimming removed 4 bases from V and 3 bases from J, with 6 bases in between. Germline V gene sequence: CDR1 MNHNY, CDR2 SVGAGI (reference sequence). This CDR3 comprises 12 residues. The CDR3 spells CASSSQDYGYTF. CDR3 DNA sequence: TGTGCCAGCAGTTCCCAGGACTATGGCTACACCTTC.

This clonotype was seen ten or more times. The gene calls are TRBV7-2 and TRBJ1-6, with D possibly matching TRBD1 (5 bases). This CDR3 is 13 amino acids long. The germline V gene has CDR1 SGHTA and CDR2 FQGNSA. Trimming removed 6 bases from V and 9 bases from J, with 12 bases in between. The CDR3 DNA reads as TGTGCCAGCAGTGGGACGGTTATTTCACCCCTCCACTTT. Translating gives CASSGTVISPLHF.

This chain uses TRBV5-4 with TRBJ1-2, with TRBD1 identical over 7 bases. Germline lookup yields CDR1 SGHNT and CDR2 YYREEE (reference sequence). V was pared by 4 bases and J by 4 bases, with 7 bases of the junction left unmatched. There are 14 residues in the CDR3. This chain's CDR3 is CASSGAGDSYGYTF. The DNA for the CDR3 is TGTGCCAGCAGCGGCGCGGGGGACAGCTATGGCTACACCTTC.

For this clonotype: At one boundary the junction diverges from the germline segment, which might be a read error. The chain employs TRBV9 and TRBJ1-4; 9 bases align to TRBD1. Looked up from germline, CDR1 is SGDLS and CDR2 is YYNGEE. This CDR3 is built from 15 residues. This CDR3 reads CASSATGGPNEKPFF. DNA of the CDR3: TGTGCCAGCAGCGCAACAGGGGGCCCTAATGAAAAACCGTTTTTT.

This rearrangement joins TRBV2 to TRBJ1-1, with D unresolved. The germline gives CDR1 SNHLY, CDR2 FYNNEI. There are 13 residues in the CDR3. V shed 7 bases and J shed 1 base, with 10 bases lying between them. The CDR3 reads CASTTDWNTEAFF. The CDR3 nucleotides read TGTGCCAGCACTACGGACTGGAACACTGAAGCTTTCTTT.

This clonotype was seen repeatedly, ten times or more. The J gene is TRBJ2-1, the V gene TRBV6-5; 10 bases match TRBD1. The CDR3 is made up of 15 amino acids. CDR1 is MNHEY and CDR2 is SVGAGI in the germline V gene. The V and J ends lost 0 bases and 6 bases, in that order; junction bases with no gene match: 2. The CDR3 here is CASSYSGTGVNEQFF. The CDR3 DNA reads TGTGCCAGCAGTTACTCGGGGACAGGGGTCAATGAGCAGTTCTTC.

This clonotype was detected only a few times. The chain combines TRBV28 with TRBJ2-1, with no clear D. The length of the CDR3 is 11 residues. Germline loops: CDR1 MDHEN, CDR2 SYDVKM. Deletions cut 0 bases from V and 10 bases from J, with 4 bases between. The chain's CDR3 is CASSLWSEQFF. In DNA form, the CDR3 reads TGTGCCAGCAGTTTATGGTCCGAGCAGTTCTTC.

There are many counts of this clonotype. CDR3 in DNA: TGTGCCAGCAGCTCCCTGACTAGCGGTCAAGAGACCCAGTACTTC. Its protein is CASSSLTSGQETQYF. The rearrangement links TRBV11-2 to TRBJ2-5, with 9 bases aligning to TRBD2. Germline CDR1 reads SGHAT; CDR2 reads FQNNGV. J gave up 2 bases and V 4 bases, and 5 bases lay outside the gene matches. CDR3 length: 15 amino acids.

The chain links TRBV19 to TRBJ2-1; 8 bases agree with TRBD2. The CDR3 loop spans 16 amino acids. Germline V gives CDR1 LNHDA, CDR2 SQIVND (reference sequence). Germline trimming cut 1 base from V and 2 bases from J; bases unmatched to any gene: 4. The CDR3 spells CASSIGGSGTYNEQFF. Written as DNA, the CDR3 is TGTGCCAGTAGTATAGGGGGTAGCGGGACCTACAATGAGCAGTTCTTC.

V gene TRBV20-1 combines with J gene TRBJ2-5; 10 bases map to TRBD2. V trimming: 5 bases; J trimming: 5 bases; junction bases outside the gene matches: 17. This CDR3 comprises 17 residues. Germline V gene lookup returns CDR1 DFQATT and CDR2 SNEGSKA (reference sequence). The CDR3 nucleotides read TGCAGTGCTCCAGGAGGCACTAGCGGGATGTACGGGGAGACCCAGTACTTC. Encoded protein: CSAPGGTSGMYGETQYF.

This clonotype was found a few times. The rearrangement uses TRBV13 and TRBJ1-5, with D possibly being TRBD1 (5 bases). There are 17 residues in the CDR3. Germline assignment: CDR1 PRHDT and CDR2 FYEKMQ (reference sequence). With 0 bases removed from V and 5 bases from J, the gap between germline ends came to 17 bases. CDR3 protein: CASSLGLGTPDDQPQHF. Here the CDR3 DNA reads TGTGCCAGCAGCTTAGGCCTAGGGACTCCTGACGATCAGCCCCAGCATTTT.

This clonotype showed up just a few times. The J gene is TRBJ2-4, the V gene TRBV27; 10 positions agree with TRBD2. CDR1 and CDR2 from the germline V gene are MNHEY and SMNVEV (reference sequence). J gave up 0 bases and V 4 bases, and 9 bases lay outside the gene matches. This CDR3 contains 18 residues. CDR3 residues: CASSSPLSGGLAKNIQYF. The CDR3 coding sequence is TGTGCCAGCAGTTCCCCCCTTAGCGGGGGGTTAGCCAAAAACATTCAGTACTTC.

The chain joins TRBV7-3 to TRBJ2-4; 9 nucleotides match TRBD1. J lost 8 bases, V lost 2 bases, and 7 bases had no gene match. CDR3 length: 15 residues. CDR1 and CDR2 from the germline V gene are SGHTA and FQGTGA. The CDR3: CASSLQGQGGDIQYF. The CDR3 nucleotides are TGTGCCAGCAGCTTACAGGGACAGGGCGGAGACATTCAGTACTTC.

This clonotype was recorded at least ten times. Germline and junction disagree at one end, which may indicate a read error. This rearrangement joins TRBV7-7 to TRBJ2-1, with 9 nucleotides matching TRBD2. The CDR3 totals 15 residues. Looked up from germline, CDR1 is SSHAT and CDR2 is FNYEAQ (reference sequence). The CDR3 loop reads CASSQGLASYNEQFF. As DNA, the CDR3 is TGTGCTAGCAGCCAGGGACTAGCAAGTTACAATGAGCAGTTCTTC. Drawing the rest from reference TRBV7-7 and TRBJ2-1, the complete variable domain is GAGVSQSPRYKVTKRGQDVTLRCDPISSHATLYWYQQALGQGPEFLTYFNYEAQPDKSGLPSDRFSAERPEGSISTLTIQRTEQRDSAMYRCASSQGLASYNEQFFGPGTRLTVL.

The V call is TRBV12-3 or TRBV12-4, the J call TRBJ2-1; TRBD2 aligns across 11 bases. The CDR3 covers 16 residues. Trimming took 3 bases from V and 7 from J; bases not matched to a gene: 8. CDR3: CASSFHLAGGGNEQFF. The CDR3 DNA reads TGTGCCAGCAGTTTCCACCTAGCGGGGGGAGGGAATGAGCAGTTCTTC.

The chain links TRBV5-1 to TRBJ2-5, with 7 bases that match TRBD2. V lost 0 bases, J lost 5 bases, and 7 bases stayed unmatched. The germline V gene encodes CDR1 SGHRS and CDR2 YFSETQ. The CDR3 totals 15 residues. Written as DNA, the CDR3 is TGCGCCAGCAGCTTGGCACAGCGGGGCTCGGAGACCCAGTACTTC. Its translation is CASSLAQRGSETQYF.

The chain carries TRBV19 and TRBJ1-1, with 7 bases matching TRBD1. The CDR3 runs 13 residues. Trimming at V came to 7 bases and at J to 2 bases, leaving 4 bases not matched to a gene. CDR1 is LNHDA, CDR2 SQIVND, per germline (reference sequence). The CDR3 sequence is CASTGTDNTEAFF. CDR3 nucleotides: TGTGCCAGTACCGGGACAGATAACACTGAAGCTTTCTTT.

This clonotype was observed at least ten times. V is TRBV7-9 and J is TRBJ2-7; D is tentatively TRBD1 or TRBD2 (6 bases each). The CDR3 loop spans 17 amino acids. CDR1 is SEHNR and CDR2 is FQNEAQ in the germline V gene (reference sequence). V lost 5 bases to trimming and J lost 0 bases, with 20 bases between them. The CDR3 here is CASSPPGRGASSYEQYF. The DNA of the CDR3 is TGTGCCAGCAGCCCTCCGGGTAGGGGGGCGAGCTCCTACGAGCAGTACTTC. Based on the CDR3 plus reference TRBV7-9 and TRBJ2-7, the full variable domain is DTGVSQNPRHKITKRGQNVTFRCDPISEHNRLYWYRQTLGQGPEFLTYFQNEAQLEKSRLLSDRFSAERPKGSFSTLEIQRTEQGDSAMYLCASSPPGRGASSYEQYFGPGTRLTVT.

The sample holds many counts of this clonotype. V usage is TRBV12-3 or TRBV12-4 and J usage is TRBJ2-5, with 8 bases fitting TRBD1. This CDR3 comprises 16 residues. The trim removed 5 bases at V and 4 bases at J, leaving 12 bases unmatched. CDR3 loop: CASSGAAQGARETQYF. The CDR3 region has the DNA TGTGCCAGCAGTGGGGCCGCTCAGGGGGCGCGAGAGACCCAGTACTTC.

This clonotype was recorded many times. This rearrangement joins TRBV7-9 to TRBJ2-3, with 9 bases matching TRBD2. With V trimmed by 8 bases and J by 3 bases, 12 bases remained unmatched. The CDR3 length is 16 residues. Germline CDR1 and CDR2: SEHNR and FQNEAQ (reference sequence). Here the CDR3 reads CASLRLAGRATDTQYF. In DNA, the CDR3 is TGTGCCAGCCTACGGCTAGCGGGAAGAGCAACAGATACGCAGTATTTT.

This clonotype was observed at least ten times. The chain recombines TRBV7-9 with TRBJ2-1, with D tentatively TRBD1 (6 bases). The CDR3 sequence is 14 residues long. Germline CDR1 reads SEHNR; CDR2 reads FQNEAQ (reference sequence). Trimming shortened V by 6 bases and J by 12 bases, and 21 bases separated the two germline ends. The CDR3 sequence is CASRPTGRGIGQFF. CDR3 coding DNA: TGTGCCAGCAGACCTACAGGGAGAGGTATTGGGCAGTTCTTC. Full variable domain (outside the CDR3, taken from reference TRBV7-9 and TRBJ2-1): DTGVSQNPRHKITKRGQNVTFRCDPISEHNRLYWYRQTLGQGPEFLTYFQNEAQLEKSRLLSDRFSAERPKGSFSTLEIQRTEQGDSAMYLCASRPTGRGIGQFFGPGTRLTVL.

The table lists this clonotype with a few counts. The V gene is TRBV2, the J gene TRBJ2-5; a weak D match, TRBD1 (6 bases). Trimming left V 6 bases short and J 7 bases short, with 24 bases between. The length of the CDR3 is 16 residues. The germline gives CDR1 SNHLY, CDR2 FYNNEI. This chain's CDR3 is CASSETGTNLLGTQYF. The CDR3 region has the DNA TGTGCCAGCAGCGAGACCGGGACAAACCTCTTGGGGACCCAGTACTTC. Full variable domain (rest looked up from reference TRBV2 and TRBJ2-5): EPEVTQTPSHQVTQMGQEVILRCVPISNHLYFYWYRQILGQKVEFLVSFYNNEISEKSEIFDDQFSVERPDGSNFTLKIRSTKLEDSAMYFCASSETGTNLLGTQYFGPGTRLLVL.

With respect to this clonotype: This may stem from a read error, because a much larger clone lies one nucleotide away. The conserved phenylalanine or tryptophan normally closing the CDR3 is absent here, so this likely arose from a read error. V is TRBV20-1 and J is TRBJ2-3; TRBD2 agrees at 8 bases. CDR3 length: 18 amino acids. Germline CDR1 reads DFQATT; CDR2 reads SNEGSKA (reference sequence). V was clipped by 1 base and J by 2 bases; unmatched bases: 14. The CDR3 is CSARGDEPGLVITDTQYS. The CDR3 region has the DNA TGCAGTGCTAGAGGCGACGAACCGGGACTAGTCATCACAGATACGCAGTATTCT.

This clonotype was seen a few times. An end of the junction does not agree with germline; a read error may underlie this. The genes are TRBV20-1 and TRBJ2-1; possibly TRBD2 for D (6 bases). CDR3 length: 14 amino acids. Germline lookup yields CDR1 DFQATT and CDR2 SNEGSKA (reference sequence). CDR3 in DNA: TGCAGTGCGAGAGGGAGGAGCTCCTACAATGAGCAGTTCTTC. Translation gives CSARGRSSYNEQFF.

There are many counts of this clonotype. The chain couples TRBV7-6 to TRBJ2-7, with 8 bases aligning to TRBD2. V shed 0 bases, J shed 2 bases, and the junction held 9 bases outside the gene matches. The CDR3 contains 17 residues. CDR1 and CDR2 from the germline V gene are SGHVS and FNYEAQ. DNA for the CDR3: TGTGCCAGCAGCTTAGCGCCTACGGGGGGGATACCCTACGAGCAGTACTTC. Protein: CASSLAPTGGIPYEQYF. The variable domain in full, with the rest retrieved from reference TRBV7-6 and TRBJ2-7, is GAGVSQSPRYKVTKRGQDVALRCDPISGHVSLYWYRQALGQGPEFLTYFNYEAQQDKSGLPNDRFSAERPEGSISTLTIQRTEQRDSAMYRCASSLAPTGGIPYEQYFGPGTRLTVT.

This clonotype showed up many times. The chain has TRBV6-4 and TRBJ1-1; D is perhaps TRBD1 (5 bases). This CDR3 contains 14 residues. Germline CDR1 MRHNA, CDR2 SNTAGT. Between the trimmed V and J ends, which lost 2 bases and 5 bases, there was a span of 12 bases. The CDR3 region is CASSDRSEGTEAFF. The CDR3 DNA reads TGTGCCAGCAGTGACCGGTCGGAGGGGACTGAAGCTTTCTTT.